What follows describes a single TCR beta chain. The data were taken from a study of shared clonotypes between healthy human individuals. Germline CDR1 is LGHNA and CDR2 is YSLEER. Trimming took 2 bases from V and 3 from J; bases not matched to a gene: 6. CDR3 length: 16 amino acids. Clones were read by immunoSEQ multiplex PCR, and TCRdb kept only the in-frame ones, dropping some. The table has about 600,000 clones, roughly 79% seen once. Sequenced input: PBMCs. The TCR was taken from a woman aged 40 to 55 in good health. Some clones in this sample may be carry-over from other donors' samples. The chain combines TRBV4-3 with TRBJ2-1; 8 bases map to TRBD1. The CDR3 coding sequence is TGCGCCAGCAGCCAAAAGACAGGGGACGGCTACAATGAGCAGTTCTTC. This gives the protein CASSQKTGDGYNEQFF.